The 28 T cell receptor beta chains presented below share a single source sample, sequenced in a study of blood T cell repertoires in COVID-19. Assay used: immunoSEQ multiplex PCR; TCRdb lists only in-frame clones, some missing. The sample lists 150,000 to 200,000 clones, roughly nine tenths occurring once. What was sequenced was peripheral blood. The receptor source for this set is a man aged 70 or older with acute or convalescent COVID-19.

The V gene is TRBV27, the J gene TRBJ1-1; D might be TRBD1 (5 bases). Between the trimmed V and J ends, which lost 3 bases and 0 bases, there was a span of 8 bases. This CDR3 has 14 amino acids. In germline, CDR1 is MNHEY, CDR2 SMNVEV (reference sequence). The chain's CDR3 is CASSLEGMNTEAFF. CDR3 DNA: TGTGCCAGCAGTTTGGAGGGGATGAACACTGAAGCTTTCTTT.

The chain carries TRBV28 and TRBJ1-6, with TRBD1 matching over 7 bases. V dropped 3 bases and J dropped 7; count of bases not matched to a gene: 6. This CDR3 has 15 amino acids. From germline, CDR1 is MDHEN and CDR2 SYDVKM. CDR3 residues: CASSLNRGRNSPLHF. The CDR3 DNA is TGTGCCAGCAGTTTGAACAGGGGAAGGAATTCACCCCTCCACTTT.

The chain joins TRBV28 to TRBJ2-7; perhaps TRBD2 as D (7 bases). Trimming stripped 5 bases from V and 5 bases from J, with 16 bases between. This CDR3 region has 14 residues. Germline loops: CDR1 MDHEN, CDR2 SYDVKM. CDR3 sequence (DNA): TGTGCCAGCAGTCTCTGGGGGGGGCCCCACGAGCAGTACTTC. Translating gives CASSLWGGPHEQYF.

The V gene is TRBV20-1, the J gene TRBJ1-1; TRBD1 agrees at 9 bases. Germline V lookup: CDR1 DFQATT, CDR2 SNEGSKA (reference sequence). The CDR3 covers 14 residues. J was trimmed by 5 bases and V by 3 bases; bases with no gene match: 7. CDR3 sequence reads: CSASRPGQGTEAFF. DNA for the CDR3: TGCAGTGCTAGTCGCCCGGGACAGGGAACTGAAGCTTTCTTT.

The V and J genes are TRBV5-4 and TRBJ2-7, with D maybe TRBD1 (5 bases). The CDR3 sequence is 16 residues long. The germline V gene encodes CDR1 SGHNT and CDR2 YYREEE (reference sequence). Trimming stripped 0 bases from V and 8 bases from J, with 21 bases between. This CDR3 is CASSLGSSQGREQQYF. The CDR3, as DNA: TGTGCCAGCAGCTTGGGAAGCAGCCAGGGTAGGGAACAGCAGTACTTC.

The chain combines TRBV19 with TRBJ1-5; possible D gene TRBD1, 6 bases. Germline V gene lookup returns CDR1 LNHDA and CDR2 SQIVND (reference sequence). The CDR3 covers 13 residues. Trimming stripped 10 bases from V and 7 bases from J, with 17 bases between. CDR3 in DNA: TGTGCCACCGCAATGGGACATGGCCAGCCCCAGCATTTT. It yields the protein CATAMGHGQPQHF.

This clone was seen a handful of times. The chain has TRBV10-1 and TRBJ1-1, with no clear D. V lost 4 bases and J 6 bases, leaving 12 bases between the germline ends. There are 13 residues in the CDR3. The germline V gene encodes CDR1 WNHNN and CDR2 SYGVQD (reference sequence). The CDR3 loop is CASSVIGGAEAFF. The CDR3 nucleotides are TGCGCCAGCAGTGTGATAGGTGGAGCTGAAGCTTTCTTT.

This CDR3 reads CASSPIGTGNGQPQHF. CDR3 DNA: TGTGCCAGCTCACCAATAGGAACAGGGAATGGACAGCCCCAGCATTTT. The chain has TRBV18 and TRBJ1-5, with D possibly being TRBD1 (6 bases). The CDR3 runs to 16 residues. Germline values: CDR1 KGHSH, CDR2 LQKENI. Trimming cost V 2 bases and J 7 bases, with 18 bases left between them.

This chain's CDR3 is CASSLVQGGSPLHF. The CDR3, as DNA: TGCGCCAGCAGCTTGGTTCAGGGCGGTTCACCCCTCCACTTT. V and J are TRBV5-1 and TRBJ1-6; D perhaps matches TRBD1 (5 bases). The V gene lost 0 bases and the J gene lost 9 bases, with 10 bases spanning the gap. Per germline, CDR1 SGHRS and CDR2 YFSETQ. This CDR3 is built from 14 residues.

The chain links TRBV5-6 to TRBJ1-4; D remains ambiguous. Germline lookup yields CDR1 SGHDT and CDR2 YYEEEE. There are 14 residues in the CDR3. Trimming removed 0 bases at V and 8 bases at J, with 11 bases between. The CDR3 DNA reads as TGTGCCAGCAGCTTGGAGGGCCGAGGGGAAAAACTGTTTTTT. Translation gives CASSLEGRGEKLFF.

The rearrangement uses TRBV5-8 and TRBJ1-2; D is perhaps TRBD1 (5 bases). V gave up 2 bases and J gave up 0 bases, with 8 bases separating them. The CDR3 runs 14 residues. Germline V gene lookup returns CDR1 SGHTS and CDR2 YDEGEE. The CDR3 loop reads CASSFKGANYGYTF. CDR3 nucleotide sequence: TGTGCCAGCAGCTTCAAAGGGGCTAACTATGGCTACACCTTC.

This chain connects TRBV7-2 to TRBJ2-7; D not resolved. V was clipped by 8 bases and J by 7 bases, with 18 bases between them. Per the germline V gene, CDR1 is SGHTA and CDR2 is FQGNSA. The CDR3 covers 13 residues. The CDR3 region is CASGEALEEEQYF. The CDR3 DNA reads TGTGCCAGCGGCGAAGCGCTTGAAGAGGAGCAGTACTTC. Full variable domain (remainder filled in from reference TRBV7-2 and TRBJ2-7): GAGVSQSPSNKVTEKGKDVELRCDPISGHTALYWYRQSLGQGLEFLIYFQGNSAPDKSGLPSDRFSAERTGGSVSTLTIQRTQQEDSAVYLCASGEALEEEQYFGPGTRLTVT.

This chain connects TRBV19 to TRBJ1-2; D uncertain. V gave up 3 bases and J gave up 3 bases, with 11 bases separating them. The germline CDR1 and CDR2 sequences are LNHDA and SQIVND (reference sequence). This CDR3 has 14 residues. The CDR3 DNA is TGTGCCAGTAGTATCGTCGGGGATTACTATGGCTACACCTTC. It is translated as CASSIVGDYYGYTF.

The CDR3 spells CANETSAHNEQFF. As DNA, the CDR3 is TGTGCCAACGAGACTAGCGCGCACAATGAGCAGTTCTTC. The chain couples TRBV19 to TRBJ2-1; 8 nucleotides agree with TRBD2. This CDR3 is built from 13 residues. The germline CDR1 and CDR2 sequences are LNHDA and SQIVND (reference sequence). V lost 10 bases, J lost 5 bases, and 7 bases stayed unmatched.

The rearrangement joins TRBV5-5 to TRBJ1-2; 8 nucleotides align to TRBD1. V lost 4 bases to trimming and J lost 4 bases; unmatched junction nucleotides: 6. CDR1 SGHKS and CDR2 YYEKEE come from the germline V gene (reference sequence). This CDR3 is 14 amino acids long. The DNA of the CDR3 is TGTGCCAGCAGCCCGAGACAGGGGATCTATGGCTACACCTTC. It translates to CASSPRQGIYGYTF. Variable domain in full (rest from reference TRBV5-5 and TRBJ1-2): DAGVTQSPTHLIKTRGQQVTLRCSPISGHKSVSWYQQVLGQGPQFIFQYYEKEERGRGNFPDRFSARQFPNYSSELNVNALLLGDSALYLCASSPRQGIYGYTFGSGTRLTVV.

The J gene is TRBJ2-7, the V gene TRBV7-9; 9 bases match TRBD1. CDR1 SEHNR and CDR2 FQNEAQ come from the germline V gene (reference sequence). The length of the CDR3 is 15 residues. The V gene end was trimmed by 2 bases and the J gene end by 2 bases; junction bases not matched to a gene: 4. The CDR3: CASSLTRTGAYEQYF. The DNA of the CDR3 is TGTGCCAGCAGCTTAACCAGGACAGGGGCCTACGAGCAGTACTTC.

CDR3 in DNA: TGCGCCAGCAGTCCCATAGCGGGAGGGAGCACAGATACGCAGTATTTT. It translates to CASSPIAGGSTDTQYF. J is TRBJ2-3 and V is TRBV5-1; 11 nucleotides line up with TRBD2. Unmatched junction bases numbered 5, after V lost 5 bases and J lost 0 bases. Germline lookup yields CDR1 SGHRS and CDR2 YFSETQ. The CDR3 is made up of 16 amino acids.

This clone was detected many times. J is TRBJ2-5 and V is TRBV25-1; weak D call: TRBD2 (5 bases). The germline V and J ends were trimmed by 6 bases and 2 bases, with 10 bases remaining between them. The CDR3 extends over 13 amino acids. The germline gives CDR1 MGHDK, CDR2 SYGVNS. The DNA of the CDR3 is TGTGCCAGCAGCCGAGGGTCGCAAGAGACCCAGTACTTC. This codes for CASSRGSQETQYF.

J is TRBJ1-6 and V is TRBV27; D perhaps matches TRBD1 (6 bases). The germline V and J ends were trimmed by 5 bases and 0 bases, with 11 bases remaining between them. The CDR3 loop spans 16 amino acids. Germline V gene lookup returns CDR1 MNHEY and CDR2 SMNVEV (reference sequence). The CDR3 sequence is CASSPHRVSYNSPLHF. DNA of the CDR3: TGTGCCAGCAGTCCCCACAGGGTCTCCTATAATTCACCCCTCCACTTT.

The chain combines TRBV28 with TRBJ2-7, with 9 bases fitting TRBD1. Germline CDR1 is MDHEN and CDR2 is SYDVKM. This CDR3 has 15 residues. V dropped 6 bases and J dropped 7; count of bases not matched to a gene: 13. The CDR3 nucleotides are TGTGCCAGCAGAGCCCCCGGGACAGGGATAGAAGAGCAGTACTTC. Its translation: CASRAPGTGIEEQYF.

This chain connects TRBV25-1 to TRBJ1-2; 10 bases line up with TRBD1. The CDR3 totals 16 residues. Trimming at V came to 2 bases and at J to 1 base, leaving 4 bases not matched to a gene. The germline V gene encodes CDR1 MGHDK and CDR2 SYGVNS. CDR3 sequence reads: CASSESGTGDNYGYTF. CDR3 DNA sequence: TGTGCCAGCAGTGAAAGTGGGACAGGGGATAACTATGGCTACACCTTC.

V usage is TRBV25-1 and J usage is TRBJ1-2; 8 positions match TRBD1. Germline loops: CDR1 MGHDK, CDR2 SYGVNS. The J segment lost 2 bases and the V segment lost 4 bases, leaving 6 bases of the junction unmatched. The CDR3 sequence is 15 residues long. This chain's CDR3 is CASSGTGYRNYGYTF. As DNA, the CDR3 is TGTGCCAGCAGTGGGACAGGGTATAGGAACTATGGCTACACCTTC.

The chain links TRBV18 to TRBJ1-1; 9 nucleotides align to TRBD1. Germline assignment: CDR1 KGHSH and CDR2 LQKENI. CDR3 length: 14 residues. V shed 3 bases, J shed 4 bases, and the junction held 3 bases outside the gene matches. The CDR3 nucleotides are TGTGCCAGCTCACCCGGGACAGGGAGCACTGAAGCTTTCTTT. Encoded protein: CASSPGTGSTEAFF.

The J gene is TRBJ2-7, the V gene TRBV11-2; 8 bases agree with TRBD1. CDR1 and CDR2 (germline): SGHAT, FQNNGV. J lost 3 bases, V lost 0 bases, and 7 bases had no gene match. The CDR3 consists of 16 residues. The DNA of the CDR3 is TGTGCCAGCAGCTTAGACGGTCCAGGGGGCCTCTACGAGCAGTACTTC. Translating it yields CASSLDGPGGLYEQYF.

Remarks on this clone: The junction shows a germline mismatch at one end, possibly a read error. V and J are TRBV14 and TRBJ2-1, with D maybe TRBD1 (5 bases). The germline V gene has CDR1 SGHDN and CDR2 FVKESK. This CDR3 comprises 14 residues. The CDR3 protein is CASSPQVFGPEMVF. CDR3 bases: TGTGCCAGCAGCCCACAGGTTTTCGGGCCGGAAATGGTCTTC.

Comment on this clone: The same CDR3 arises from other DNA sequences in this sample as well. The J gene is TRBJ2-7, the V gene TRBV5-1; D might be TRBD2 (6 bases). The CDR3 is made up of 12 amino acids. The V and J ends lost 4 bases and 3 bases respectively, with 8 bases between them. Germline CDR1 is SGHRS and CDR2 is YFSETQ. Here the CDR3 reads CASSLGGYEQYF. The CDR3 coding sequence is TGCGCCAGCAGCCTCGGGGGCTACGAGCAGTACTTC.

The rearrangement links TRBV7-9 to TRBJ2-2; TRBD1 is a possible D gene (6 bases). Per the germline V gene, CDR1 is SEHNR and CDR2 is FQNEAQ (reference sequence). The CDR3 contains 13 residues. Trimming removed 5 bases from V and 5 bases from J, with 9 bases in between. CDR3 residues: CASSEDRTGELFF. In DNA form, the CDR3 reads TGTGCCAGCAGCGAGGACAGAACCGGGGAGCTGTTTTTT.

The J gene is TRBJ2-2, the V gene TRBV7-6; TRBD2 might be the D (6 bases). This CDR3 spans 16 amino acids. V lost 1 base and J lost 3, with 12 bases in between. The germline V gene encodes CDR1 SGHVS and CDR2 FNYEAQ. The CDR3 bases are TGTGCCAGCAGCTTAGGGCAGGGAGGATACACCGGGGAGCTGTTTTTT. It specifies CASSLGQGGYTGELFF.